Shown below are 10 T cell receptor beta chains from a single sample sequenced in a study of blood T cell repertoires in COVID-19. Libraries were prepared by immunoSEQ multiplex PCR; TCRdb keeps only in-frame clonotypes and omits some of them. The sample shows under 200,000 clones, 80% to 90% of them seen only once. The sequenced material came from PBMCs or T cells enriched from blood (not recorded which). Receptor source: a woman aged 50 to 60 who had recovered from COVID-19.

This chain connects TRBV11-2 to TRBJ2-7; tentatively, D is TRBD2 (5 bases). CDR3 length: 12 residues. Trimming shortened V by 0 bases and J by 7 bases, and 7 bases separated the two germline ends. Per the germline V gene, CDR1 is SGHAT and CDR2 is FQNNGV. CDR3 coding DNA: TGTGCCAGCAGCTTAGATCGCGGGGAGCAGTACTTC. It encodes CASSLDRGEQYF.

In this sample, this clone turned up once. The V and J genes are TRBV25-1 and TRBJ1-1; TRBD1 agrees at 12 bases. V shed 4 bases, J shed 7 bases, and the junction held 7 bases outside the gene matches. The V gene's germline CDR1 is MGHDK and CDR2 SYGVNS. The CDR3 consists of 15 residues. The CDR3, as DNA: TGTGCCAGCAGTGGGTGGGGACAGGGGGCACTTGAAGCTTTCTTT. Its translation is CASSGWGQGALEAFF.

The chain carries TRBV3-1 (or the pseudogene TRBV3-2) and TRBJ2-7, with 11 nucleotides matching TRBD2. Germline values: CDR1 LGHDT, CDR2 YNNKEL (reference sequence). V was clipped by 4 bases and J by 10 bases; unmatched bases: 18. The CDR3 has 17 amino acids. The CDR3 nucleotides read TGTGCCAGCAGCCCCCGGGGGGCGGGTACTAGCGGGAGCTCTCAGTACTTC. Translation gives CASSPRGAGTSGSSQYF.

The rearrangement joins TRBV27 to TRBJ2-5, with D possibly being TRBD2 (5 bases). The CDR3 has 13 amino acids. V dropped 3 bases and J dropped 7 bases, with 12 bases sitting between them. CDR1 and CDR2 (germline): MNHEY, SMNVEV (reference sequence). The CDR3 DNA reads TGTGCCAGCAGTTTCCGACTACCGGGGACCCAGTACTTC. This codes for CASSFRLPGTQYF.

The J gene is TRBJ2-7, the V gene TRBV2, with D possibly matching TRBD2 (5 bases). The CDR3 sequence is 12 residues long. Germline-derived CDR1 and CDR2 are SNHLY and FYNNEI. Trimming took 4 bases from V and 2 from J, leaving 6 bases between them. CDR3 DNA: TGTGCCAGCAGTGGACTACCCTACGAGCAGTACTTC. Translated: CASSGLPYEQYF.

The V and J genes are TRBV11-3 and TRBJ2-7; tentatively, D is TRBD2 (5 bases). CDR3 length: 14 amino acids. Germline V gene sequence: CDR1 SGHNT, CDR2 YENEEA. V lost 5 bases, J lost 0 bases, and 11 bases lay in between. CDR3 bases: TGTGCCAGCAGCACCGGGGTGCACTCCTACGAGCAGTACTTC. Translation: CASSTGVHSYEQYF.

DNA of the CDR3: TGTGCCAGCAGTTTCGGACAGGGGAGAAGTATGAAGGGCTACACCTTC. Its protein is CASSFGQGRSMKGYTF. The chain recombines TRBV27 with TRBJ1-2, with 9 bases fitting TRBD1. This CDR3 contains 16 residues. Germline CDR1 reads MNHEY; CDR2 reads SMNVEV (reference sequence). The trim removed 3 bases at V and 8 bases at J, leaving 13 bases unmatched.

The chain couples TRBV6-1 to TRBJ1-1; no clear D. The CDR3 spans 14 residues. V was trimmed by 3 bases and J by 0 bases, leaving 8 bases between them. The germline CDR1 and CDR2 sequences are MNHNS and SASEGT. CDR3 sequence reads: CASSEQSMNTEAFF. CDR3 DNA sequence: TGTGCCAGCAGTGAGCAAAGCATGAACACTGAAGCTTTCTTT.

This clone was observed a single time. One junction end disagrees with the germline gene, perhaps due to a read error. The genes are TRBV6-2 or TRBV6-3 and TRBJ2-1; D remains unclear. This CDR3 comprises 13 residues. The germline V gene encodes CDR1 MNHEY and CDR2 SVGEGT. CDR3 DNA sequence: TGTGCCAGCAGCGTCGACTGGTACACTGAGCAGTTCTTC. Residues: CASSVDWYTEQFF.

A few counts support this clone. V gene TRBV29-1 combines with J gene TRBJ1-1; D is uncertain. Trimming stripped 4 bases from V and 2 bases from J, with 8 bases between. The CDR3 is 12 amino acids. Germline values: CDR1 SQVTM, CDR2 ANQGSEA. CDR3 sequence: CSVATVNTEAFF. The DNA of the CDR3 is TGCAGCGTTGCAACAGTTAACACTGAAGCTTTCTTT.